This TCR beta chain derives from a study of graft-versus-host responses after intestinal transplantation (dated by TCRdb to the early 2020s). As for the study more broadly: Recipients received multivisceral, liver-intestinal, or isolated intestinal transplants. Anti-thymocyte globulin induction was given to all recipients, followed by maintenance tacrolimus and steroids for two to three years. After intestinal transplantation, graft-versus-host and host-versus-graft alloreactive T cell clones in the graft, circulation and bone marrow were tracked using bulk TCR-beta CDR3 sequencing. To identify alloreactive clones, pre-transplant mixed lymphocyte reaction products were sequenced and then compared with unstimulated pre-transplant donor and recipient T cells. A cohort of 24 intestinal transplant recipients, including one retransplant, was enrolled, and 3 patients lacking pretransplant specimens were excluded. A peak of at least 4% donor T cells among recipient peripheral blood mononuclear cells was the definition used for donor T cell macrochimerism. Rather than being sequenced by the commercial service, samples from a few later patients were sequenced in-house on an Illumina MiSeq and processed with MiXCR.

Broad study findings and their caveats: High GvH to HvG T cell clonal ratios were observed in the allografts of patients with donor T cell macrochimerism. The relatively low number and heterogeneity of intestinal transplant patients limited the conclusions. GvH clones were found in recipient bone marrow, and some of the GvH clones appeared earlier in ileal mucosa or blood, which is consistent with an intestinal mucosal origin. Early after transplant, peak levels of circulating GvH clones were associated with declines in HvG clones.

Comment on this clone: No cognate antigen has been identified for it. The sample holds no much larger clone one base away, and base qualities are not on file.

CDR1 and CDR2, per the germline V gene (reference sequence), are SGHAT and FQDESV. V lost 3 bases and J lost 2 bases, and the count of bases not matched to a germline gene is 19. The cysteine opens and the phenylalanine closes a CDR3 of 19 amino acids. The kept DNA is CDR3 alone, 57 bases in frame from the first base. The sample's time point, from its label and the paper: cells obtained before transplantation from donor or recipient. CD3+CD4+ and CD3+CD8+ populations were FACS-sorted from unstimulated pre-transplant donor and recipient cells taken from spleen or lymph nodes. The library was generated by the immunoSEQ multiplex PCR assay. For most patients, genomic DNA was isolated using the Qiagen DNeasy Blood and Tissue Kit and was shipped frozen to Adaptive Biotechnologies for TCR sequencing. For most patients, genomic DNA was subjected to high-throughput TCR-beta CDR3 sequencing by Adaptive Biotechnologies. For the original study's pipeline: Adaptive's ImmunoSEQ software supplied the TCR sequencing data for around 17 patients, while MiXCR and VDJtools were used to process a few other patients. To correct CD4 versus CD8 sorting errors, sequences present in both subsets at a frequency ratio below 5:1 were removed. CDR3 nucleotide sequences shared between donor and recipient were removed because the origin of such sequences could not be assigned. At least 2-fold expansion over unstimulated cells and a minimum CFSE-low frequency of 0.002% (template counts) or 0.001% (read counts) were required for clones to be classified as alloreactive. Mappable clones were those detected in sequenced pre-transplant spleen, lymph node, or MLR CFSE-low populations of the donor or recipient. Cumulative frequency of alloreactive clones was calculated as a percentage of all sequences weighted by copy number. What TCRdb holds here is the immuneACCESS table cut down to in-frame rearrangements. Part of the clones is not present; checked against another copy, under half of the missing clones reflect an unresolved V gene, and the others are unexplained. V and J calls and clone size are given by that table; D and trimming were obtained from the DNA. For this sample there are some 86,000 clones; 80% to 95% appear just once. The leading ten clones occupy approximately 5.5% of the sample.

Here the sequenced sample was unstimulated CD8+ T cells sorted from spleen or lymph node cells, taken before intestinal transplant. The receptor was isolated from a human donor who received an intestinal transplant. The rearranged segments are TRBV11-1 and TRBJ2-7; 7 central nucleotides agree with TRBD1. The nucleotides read TGTGCCAGCAGCTTTCAGGGCTTACTGACAGGGCCCCAAACCTACGAGCAGTACTTC. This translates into CASSFQGLLTGPQTYEQYF. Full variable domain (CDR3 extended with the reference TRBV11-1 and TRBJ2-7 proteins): EAEVAQSPRYKITEKSQAVAFWCDPISGHATLYWYRQILGQGPELLVQFQDESVVDDSQLPKDRFSAERLKGVDSTLKIQPAELGDSAMYLCASSFQGLLTGPQTYEQYFGPGTRLTVT.